This TCR beta chain came from a study of T cells in localized non-small cell lung cancer. Assay used: immunoSEQ multiplex PCR; TCRdb lists only in-frame clones, some missing. The repertoire holds a few thousand clones, under 30% seen once, with 15% to 17% in the top ten. Sequencing used lung tumor tissue, obtained before any cancer treatment. The sequence derives from a female donor older than 55 with stage II squamous cell lung carcinoma.

CDR3 protein: CASGLENSPLHF. The CDR3 DNA follows: TGTGCTAGTGGTTTAGAGAATTCACCCCTCCACTTT. The rearrangement uses TRBV12-5 and TRBJ1-6; D is uncertain. This CDR3 is 12 amino acids long. Between the trimmed V and J ends, which lost 3 bases and 7 bases, there was a span of 4 bases. Germline V gives CDR1 LGHNT, CDR2 FRNRAP.